This is a list of T cell receptor beta chains from one sample in a study of cytomegalovirus exposure and HLA in healthy donors. The repertoire was sequenced with immunoSEQ multiplex PCR; TCRdb's copy has only in-frame clones and lacks some. The sample contains under 200,000 clones, approximately 81% of which appear only once. Sample: PBMCs. Receptors were obtained from a man aged 25-40 years in good health and CMV-seropositive. The CDR3 runs from the conserved cysteine through the conserved F or W.

J gene	V gene	CDR3 protein
TRBJ1-1	TRBV11-3	CASSLSGTANTEAFF
TRBJ1-2	TRBV19	CASDQPGRNYGYTF
TRBJ1-5	TRBV11-2	CASSPETGTDSNQPQHF
TRBJ1-3	TRBV9	CASSGGGYSGNTIYF
.	TRBV7-9	CASSSGSSYEQYF
TRBJ2-3	TRBV13	CASNSRLAGTTDTQYF
TRBJ2-7	TRBV7-2	CASSPGTGFYEQYF
TRBJ1-5	TRBV30	CACTGGGQPQHF
TRBJ1-1	TRBV5-4	CASSLAQGAITEAFF
TRBJ2-1	TRBV27	CASRPSDGGRQFF
TRBJ2-1	TRBV5-1	CASNPPGRDREQFF